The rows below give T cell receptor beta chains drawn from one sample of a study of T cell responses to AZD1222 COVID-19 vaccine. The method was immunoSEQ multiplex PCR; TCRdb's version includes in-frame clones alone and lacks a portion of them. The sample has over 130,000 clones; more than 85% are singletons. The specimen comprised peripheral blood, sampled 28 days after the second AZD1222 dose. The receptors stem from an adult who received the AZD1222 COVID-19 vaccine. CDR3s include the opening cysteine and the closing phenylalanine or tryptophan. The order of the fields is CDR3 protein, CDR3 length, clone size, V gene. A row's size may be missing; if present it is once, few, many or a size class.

CASSQEVAGERTQYF 15 NA TRBV4-2
CASKSGGLGDAFF 13 NA TRBV27
CASSTGHHSGNTIYF 15 NA TRBV27
CAASYNSPLHF 11 NA TRBV6-5
CSARGADEQYF 11 NA TRBV20-1
CASSLARLAANEQFF 15 once TRBV11-2
CASSAGQGNNEQFF 14 NA TRBV9
CASSSASAQRENIDEQFF 18 NA TRBV28
CASTLSRGEGQPQHF 15 NA TRBV7-8
CASSSQPGTGGRSTIYF 17 NA TRBV7-2
CASSLAGGNQPQHF 14 NA TRBV5-1
CASSLGTANYGYTF 14 NA TRBV7-2
CASTPTGYQETQYF 14 NA TRBV6-6
CASSERPWDTQYF 13 NA TRBV5-1
CASSRLGWDNYNEQFF 16 NA TRBV10-2
CASSDTTPIRTGGNSPLHF 19 NA TRBV10-2
CASSLWGGQAYNEQFF 16 NA TRBV7-2
CASSPPRRDRLFSGANVLTF 20 NA TRBV27
CASDSYYGYTF 11 NA TRBV2
CASSIDLGLYEQYF 14 NA TRBV19
CSVAGGGLTDTQYF 14 NA TRBV29-1
CASSQDRSYTGELFF 15 NA TRBV3-1/TRBV3-2
CASSLLGQTEAFF 13 NA TRBV12-3/TRBV12-4
CASTQGPGELFF 12 NA TRBV2
CAAKPRPVGPTDTQYF 16 NA TRBV2
CASSLALRETQYF 13 few TRBV11-2
CASSLDSSGLGTGELFF 17 NA TRBV11-3
CASSVETSGRVGEETQYF 18 once TRBV9
CASTYHDRVYGYTF 14 NA TRBV19
CASTTRSGPGELFF 14 NA TRBV6-5
CASEGPNTGELFF 13 NA TRBV12-5
CASSEPTGANRDYGYTF 17 NA TRBV10-2
CASSFRRTSVDEQYF 15 NA TRBV27